Listed below are T cell receptor beta chains from one sample, sequenced in a study of T-cell reconstitution after alpha-beta-depleted transplantation in children. One entry per CDR3 protein, called by TCRdb with MiXCR from the PCR reads. The sample lists about 610,000 distinct CDR3 sequences, about 11% seen once, with less than 5% in the top ten. Sequences were derived from PBMCs from the stem cell graft donor, sampled from the stem cell graft. These receptor sequences come from a human donor who donated a stem cell graft to a child with acute myeloid leukemia. Each CDR3 is given with its conserved first and last residue. The order of the fields is J gene, D gene, V gene, clone size, CDR3 DNA, CDR3 protein. The D gene is left open where the match is weak. Some rows have no size entry. The others give once, few or many, or a class for an expanded clone.

TRBJ2-3 | - | TRBV2 | - | TGTGCCAGCAGCCCCTGGTCAGGCGGTAGCACAGATACGCAGTATTTT | CASSPWSGGSTDTQYF
TRBJ2-2 | TRBD2 | TRBV13 | many | TGTGCCAGCAGCTTAACGCTAGCGGGGAAAACCGGGGAGCTGTTTTTT | CASSLTLAGKTGELFF
TRBJ1-2 | TRBD1 | TRBV7-2 | many | TGTGCCAGCAACTTAATCAGGGGGCGCGGCTATGGCTACACCTTC | CASNLIRGRGYGYTF
TRBJ2-7 | - | TRBV7-2 | many | TGTGCCAGCAGCTTGCAGGGTAGACCCTACGAGCAGTACTTC | CASSLQGRPYEQYF
TRBJ2-1 | TRBD2 | TRBV6-1 | few | TGTGCCAGCAGGTCAACTAGCGGGAGGTTCTACAATGAGCAGTTCTTC | CASRSTSGRFYNEQFF
TRBJ2-7 | - | TRBV7-9 | few | TGTGCCAGCAGCTTAGCGCAACAGCATGAGCAGTACTTC | CASSLAQQHEQYF
TRBJ1-1 | - | TRBV5-1 | many | TGCGCCAGCAGCCCTTCGTCTCCATCGACTGAAGCTTTCTTT | CASSPSSPSTEAFF
TRBJ2-1 | - | TRBV5-1 | many | TGCGCCAGCAGCTTTAGCGGCCCCCTGGGAGGTGAGCAGTTCTTC | CASSFSGPLGGEQFF
TRBJ2-1 | TRBD1 | TRBV6-1 | few | TGTGCCAGCAGCCCCCCGGGACAGGGGGCCGTTTGGGAGCAGTTCTTC | CASSPPGQGAVWEQFF
TRBJ2-7 | TRBD1 | TRBV30 | many | TGTGCCTGGAAAGTGTGGGACAGGTCTACCTACGAGCAGTACTTC | CAWKVWDRSTYEQYF
TRBJ2-1 | TRBD2 | TRBV6-5 | many | TGTGCCAGCAGGCCACTAGCGGGAGGGTCCTACAATGAGCAGTTCTTC | CASRPLAGGSYNEQFF
TRBJ2-3 | - | TRBV5-6 | few | TGTGCCAGCAGCGTTTCAACCCTTAGCACAGATACGCAGTATTTT | CASSVSTLSTDTQYF
TRBJ1-2 | - | TRBV24-1 | many | TGTGCCACCAGTACCACAGGGACGTACTATGGCTACACCTTC | CATSTTGTYYGYTF
TRBJ2-2 | - | TRBV3-1 | few | TGTGCCAGCAGCCAAACGACTAGTCACACCGGGGAGCTGTTTTTT | CASSQTTSHTGELFF
TRBJ2-2 | - | TRBV6-5 | - | TGTGCCAGCAGTTACGGTATAACAGGGTCGGCCGGGGAGCTGTTTTTT | CASSYGITGSAGELFF
TRBJ2-3 | TRBD2 | TRBV6-1 | many | TGTGCCGCCAGTAGGAGCGGGAGTATGGGTACGCAGTATTTT | CAASRSGSMGTQYF
TRBJ2-7 | TRBD1 | TRBV29-1 | few | TGCAGCGTTGAAGATCCGGGGACAGCGTCCTACGAGCAGTACTTC | CSVEDPGTASYEQYF
TRBJ1-4 | - | TRBV7-2 | - | TGTGCCAGCAGCTTAGCCTTGACCAGGGGAGACGGTGAAAAACTGTTTTTT | CASSLALTRGDGEKLFF
TRBJ2-1 | - | TRBV5-1 | many | TGCGCCAGCAGCCTGTCTGGCGGGACGTCCTACAATGAGCAGTTCTTC | CASSLSGGTSYNEQFF
TRBJ2-2 | - | TRBV7-9 | many | TGTGCCAGCAGCTTAGTGGCTCACACCCGGAACACCGGGGAGCTGTTTTTT | CASSLVAHTRNTGELFF
TRBJ1-1 | TRBD1 | TRBV5-1 | few | TGCGCCAGCAGCGGCCGGGACAGCAATGAGGCCACTGAAGCTTTCTTT | CASSGRDSNEATEAFF
TRBJ1-2 | - | TRBV29-1 | - | TGCAGCGTTGTGGTGGGGAACTATGGCTACACCTTC | CSVVVGNYGYTF
TRBJ2-7 | - | TRBV20-1 | many | TGCAGTGCCCCTGGGCAGGGAGAGCAGTACTTC | CSAPGQGEQYF
TRBJ2-1 | TRBD2 | TRBV29-1 | few | TGCAGCGTTGGGGGACTAGCGGGAGGATCTGTGAATGAGCAGTTCTTC | CSVGGLAGGSVNEQFF
TRBJ2-2 | - | TRBV20-1 | many | TGCAGTGCTAGAGTGGTCGTGGGGGAGCTGTTTTTT | CSARVVVGELFF
TRBJ2-7 | - | TRBV20-1 | - | TGCAGTGCTAGACCCCCTCCTGGAGACGAGCAGTACTTC | CSARPPPGDEQYF
TRBJ2-5 | - | TRBV15 | few | TGTGCCACCAGCGCCCGGACAGGGAGGGCTCAAGAGACCCAGTACTTC | CATSARTGRAQETQYF
TRBJ2-5 | TRBD1 | TRBV28 | few | TGTGCCAGCAGTTTGCCTGGGACAGGGGTTGTGGAGACCCAGTACTTC | CASSLPGTGVVETQYF
TRBJ2-7 | - | TRBV15 | few | TGTGCCACCAGCAGAGAAGGCGGAGTCTACGAGCAGTACTTC | CATSREGGVYEQYF